Reported below is one T cell receptor (beta chain). The antigen is unknown. The source of the sample is a study of CD8+ T cells in alopecia areata. CDR1 is GTSNPN, CDR2 SVGIG, per germline (reference sequence). V lost 1 base, J lost 4 bases, and 13 bases lay in between. CDR3 size: 15 residues. Whole-study findings and limits: Sequence data from scalp samples additionally include resident alphabeta T cells of normal skin. In lesional scalp, particularly from alopecia totalis/universalis, clonality was higher than in normal scalp.

RNA extraction and reverse transcription yielded cDNA as sequencing template. Profiled with immunoSEQ multiplex PCR; TCRdb holds only in-frame clones, not every one. The sample yields approximately 91,000 clones, roughly two fifths seen once. The receptor was derived from a human donor with alopecia areata. The rearrangement uses TRBV30 and TRBJ2-2, with D perhaps given as TRBD1 or TRBD2 (5 bases each). The material sequenced was CD4+ T cells sorted from blood. The CDR3 DNA is TGTGCCTGGAGTGCGGGGCAGGGCGGCACCGGGGAGCTGTTTTTT. Its translation is CAWSAGQGGTGELFF. Together with reference TRBV30 and TRBJ2-2, the CDR3 gives the full variable domain: SQTIHQWPATLVQPVGSPLSLECTVEGTSNPNLYWYRQAAGRGLQLLFYSVGIGQISSEVPQNLSASRPQDRQFILSSKKLLLSDSGFYLCAWSAGQGGTGELFFGEGSRLTVL.